The sequence of this TCR beta chain was determined in a study of cytomegalovirus exposure and HLA in healthy donors (TCRdb year 2017). For the study in its entirety: In an earlier analysis of about 560 of the donors, about 270 Gb of sequence data and approximately 100 million unique TCR beta sequences from 180 million or so T cells were reported. An early release that covered more than 550 HLA-typed donors contained approximately 300 gigabases of sequencing data and about 93 million unique TCR sequences. Of the 300 to 500 genotyped donors, less than 85% were placed in the genetic ancestry cluster associated with self-reported Caucasian donors. The study was designed to test whether signatures of past pathogen exposure could be identified by cataloging public T cell receptors. The T cell repertoires of roughly 660 subjects were profiled by immunosequencing and related to cytomegalovirus serostatus. In addition to the first cohort of several hundred subjects, a separate validation cohort of approximately 130 different subjects was used. To predict cytomegalovirus infection status, the study brought together high-throughput TCR immunosequencing, statistical association of individual TCRs with disease status, and machine learning. A later analysis re-analyzed previously published TCR beta repertoires from about 600 donors and added high-resolution HLA genotyping to study TCR occurrence patterns. Rather than drawing on any new phenotypic data, the later analysis identified candidate immune exposures from TCR beta sequences and the way those sequences occurred across donors. An earlier analysis of some 600 of the donors applied high-throughput TCR beta sequencing to assess whether each TCR beta V gene segment acted as functional or pseudogenic. Alongside the repertoire data, information on donor age, sex, ethnicity and CMV serostatus was compiled. Genome-wide SNP genotypes for about 55% of the roughly 670 donors were used in a later genetic analysis, which treated that subset as a discovery cohort. All discovery cohort repertoires had been generated using a single sequencing platform. HLA typing covered class I and class II loci at four-digit resolution. Typing coverage differed by locus: A, B, C, DRB1 and DQB1 were typed in about 620-640 donors, DQA1 in about 500, DPA1 in 600 to 610, and DPB1 in 450 to 490. Because of strong linkage in the cohort, 4 to 6 DR-DQ haplotypes were treated as single units for association and clustering. On average, around 240,000 unique TCR beta nucleotide sequences were sequenced per donor among a few hundred genotyped donors of the cohort, with around 19% of those sequences being non-productive.

Libraries were prepared through the immunoSEQ multiplex PCR assay. For the multiplex PCR, a mixture combining 60 forward primers for TCR Vbeta segments and 13 reverse primers for TCR Jbeta segments was used. The CDR3 region of rearranged TCR beta genes was amplified from genomic DNA with a multiplex PCR assay. The Illumina HiSeq System was used to sequence the amplified TCR beta libraries as 87-base-pair reads. The authors' pipeline ran thus. A later analysis tallied around 82 million unique TCR beta chains across the 640 or so repertoires, and around 12 million of those chains were shared by two or more donors. A nearest-neighbor algorithm error-corrected the raw reads and collapsed the reads into unique sequences, merging closely related sequences to remove PCR and sequencing errors. CDR3 sequences were aligned to IMGT reference sequences to assign V, D and J gene segments. Each retained sequence needed at least a six-nucleotide match to both a V gene segment and a J gene segment. Rearrangements were classified as productive when the CDR3 lacked stop codons and remained in frame with V and J, and all other rearrangements were classified as non-productive. Following IMGT convention, CDR3 was defined as the stretch from the second conserved V-encoded cysteine to the conserved J-encoded phenylalanine. The earlier analysis of 450 to 750 of the donors excluded any sequence lacking an unambiguous match to a single V gene segment. An earlier analysis of approximately 590 of the donors classified V segments as functional when productive rearrangements were above 56.7% and as segregating when the standard deviation between donors was above 5%. A statistical classification framework was developed to diagnose cytomegalovirus status using the catalog of TCR beta chain sequences. In a later analysis, V and J genes were assigned by comparing TCR nucleotide sequences against IMGT/GENE-DB human TR gene sequences. Using the TCRdist pipeline, a later analysis assigned CDR3 sequences along with most-parsimonious VDJ recombination scenarios. A later analysis defined each TCR beta chain by its CDR3 amino acid sequence plus V-gene family, and excluded reads lacking a unique V-gene family. A later analysis removed 550 to 650 highly shared, low-generation-probability nucleotide sequences to deal with suspected cross-contamination and a sequencing artifact. In a later analysis, a clonal expansion index for each public chain was calculated from normalized within-repertoire ranks of inferred template counts. In a later analysis, generation probabilities were computed using a VDJ recombination model fitted to out-of-frame rearrangements, and the results were checked against IGoR. In a later analysis, TCR-TCR, TCR-HLA and TCR-CMV co-occurrence was scored with hypergeometric tests, and a repertoire-size bias correction was applied to TCR pairs. False discovery rates were estimated in a later analysis by permuting HLA or CMV assignments 20 times. In a later analysis, co-occurring TCRs were grouped with DBSCAN, and TCRdist sequence similarity was added when clustering was performed within HLA-allele-positive subsets. Co-occurrence clustering excluded repertoires with fewer than 30,000 or more than 120,000 public chains, plus five with anomalous nucleotide sharing. TCRdb provides this immuneACCESS table in a form limited to in-frame rearrangements. Some clones are lacking; in checked studies, under half of them reflect an unresolved V gene, and why the rest are absent is not known. V and J calls and clone size are copied from that table; D and trimming were computed from the DNA. The sample data list about 130,000 clones, and around nine tenths of these were observed just once. The leading ten clones occupy 5.2% of the sample.

Counted from cysteine to phenylalanine, this CDR3 has 14 amino acids. Of all the DNA, just the CDR3 is kept, 42 bases in frame from base 1. Trimming takes 2 bases from V and 3 bases from J, and the germline ends sit 10 bases apart. CDR1 is given as MNHEY and CDR2 as SVGAGI, both from the germline V gene. Broader findings and caveats from the paper: When HLA alleles, especially DR and DQ, strongly co-occurred, TCR associations were difficult to assign to individual alleles. Some IMGT-functional V segments, including TRBV6-2 and TRBV6-3, could not be distinguished by the 87-base-pair reads and were therefore excluded. This cohort had only TCR beta chains sequenced, and the lack of alpha or paired-chain data limited which features could be detected. In the study, some 160 TCR beta chains were listed as associated with cytomegalovirus. A cluster of highly shared sequence variants was judged likely to represent a technical artifact of the sequencing pipeline. Across donors, most TCR sequences were observed very rarely, whereas some public TCRs were present in many individuals. Linkage disequilibrium might explain the correlated functional status among segregating V segments, but an unknown experimental factor could not be excluded. According to a later analysis, TCR association rates differed among HLA loci, with DRB1 alleles showing the most associated TCRs and HLA-C alleles showing the fewest. Because counts were too low, roughly 18 rarely observed V segments, including chromosome 9 orphons, were left out of the earlier analysis of 587 of the donors. In an earlier analysis of 587 of the donors, most TCR beta V segments were observed in productive rearrangements about 90% or about 30% of the time, broadly matching IMGT annotations. Specific HLA alleles were associated with over 15,000 TCR beta sequences at a false discovery rate of 0.05 in a later analysis. In a later analysis, HLA-associated TCR beta chains were found to be more clonally expanded and to have lower generation probabilities than equally common non-associated chains. Immune exposure information for the cohort was limited to CMV serostatus. Several of the top co-occurrence clusters appeared to be linked to parvovirus B19, influenza, CMV and Epstein-Barr virus, according to a later analysis. In vitro tests confirmed that a few of the cytomegalovirus-associated TCR beta chains recognize cytomegalovirus antigens. The classifier was reported to diagnose cytomegalovirus status with high specificity and sensitivity in both the original and validation cohorts. A further reported finding was that TCR beta sequences accurately predicted the HLA-A and HLA-B alleles for most subjects in the first cohort. In a later analysis, most CMV-associated TCR beta chains were found to appear HLA-restricted, with HLA associations seemingly driven largely by CMV exposure. According to a later genetic analysis, donors in an Asian-associated ancestry cluster had fewer N-insertions in productive TCRs than the roughly 670-donor mean. A later genetic analysis associated a missense DCLRE1C variant with V-gene and J-gene trimming of TCR beta chains, and an independent cohort replicated the association. According to the authors, the approach could potentially be generalized to other disease states and immunological phenotypes. Roughly uniform sequencing depth across donors was assumed in presence/absence analyses, although this assumption may not hold. HLA typing was unavailable for some donors at each locus, so association tests used only the typed subset.

For this clone: The clone's antigen remains unknown. Per-nucleotide qualities are absent, and no much larger clonotype sits a single base away.

The cohort consisted of 666 healthy bone marrow donors. Cohort members were all nominally healthy when sampled, although unrecorded immune exposures were likely present. The donor was CMV seronegative and was included in the group of about 400 seronegative cohort members. A peripheral blood sample was provided by each donor, and peripheral blood mononuclear cells were used for TCR beta sequencing. The Qiagen DNeasy Blood Extraction Kit was used to extract genomic DNA from the blood cell samples. Rearrangement joined TRBV6-5 to TRBJ1-2, with the D gene not clear enough to name. This sequence originates from a woman aged 25 to 45 in good health and CMV-seronegative. The sample taken for sequencing was PBMCs. The CDR3 is CASSYVGRDYGYTF. The nucleotide sequence is given as TGTGCCAGCAGTTACGTAGGGAGGGACTATGGCTACACCTTC.